These T cell receptor beta chains were read from a single sample in a study of cytomegalovirus exposure and HLA in healthy donors. TCRdb keeps only in-frame clones here, not all; method: immunoSEQ multiplex PCR. The repertoire consists of more than 150,000 clones, with around 85% occurring once and the leading ten covering 3% to 4.5%. Sequencing input: PBMCs. Source of these receptors: a man aged 45-60 years in good health and CMV-seronegative. Both conserved end residues are part of each CDR3. Fields, in order: clone size, V gene, D gene, J gene, CDR3 DNA, CDR3 protein. A D gene is named only where the DNA matches it firmly. Clone size is shown for a subset of rows, as once, few, many or a class of expanded clone.

clone_size: -
v_call: TRBV5-1
d_call: -
j_call: TRBJ2-1
cdr3_nt: TGCGCCAGCAGCTTCCCTCCTAGAAGACAGGCTCTACGGTCCTACAATGAGCAGTTCTTC
cdr3_aa: CASSFPPRRQALRSYNEQFF

clone_size: -
v_call: TRBV10-3
d_call: -
j_call: TRBJ2-1
cdr3_nt: TGTTCCTCGGGGGACAATGAGCAGTTCTTC
cdr3_aa: CSSGDNEQFF

clone_size: -
v_call: TRBV30
d_call: -
j_call: TRBJ1-1
cdr3_nt: TGTGCCTTCGTAGAAAACAGGGATTCGAACACTGAAGCTTTCTTT
cdr3_aa: CAFVENRDSNTEAFF

clone_size: once
v_call: TRBV27
d_call: TRBD1
j_call: TRBJ2-7
cdr3_nt: TGTGCCAGCCGAGGGACAGGGGGCGTCTCCTACGAGCAGTACTTC
cdr3_aa: CASRGTGGVSYEQYF

clone_size: -
v_call: TRBV29-1
d_call: TRBD1
j_call: TRBJ2-5
cdr3_nt: TGCAGCGGTAGACCAGGGGGTGAGACCCAGTACTTC
cdr3_aa: CSGRPGGETQYF

clone_size: -
v_call: TRBV5-6
d_call: -
j_call: TRBJ2-7
cdr3_nt: TGTGCCAGCAGCTTGGCGGCGGGTGAGCAGTACTTC
cdr3_aa: CASSLAAGEQYF

clone_size: few
v_call: TRBV27
d_call: -
j_call: TRBJ2-1
cdr3_nt: TGTGCCAGCAGTTTTCGTAGCACGAACGGTAATGAGCAGTTCTTC
cdr3_aa: CASSFRSTNGNEQFF

clone_size: once
v_call: TRBV4-3
d_call: TRBD1
j_call: TRBJ1-1
cdr3_nt: TGCGCCAGCAGCCAGGGGACAGACGTTGCTTTCTTT
cdr3_aa: CASSQGTDVAFF

clone_size: -
v_call: TRBV5-1
d_call: TRBD2
j_call: TRBJ2-1
cdr3_nt: TGCGCCAGCAGCTACAATCTAGCGGGGGGGCAAGATGAGCAGTTCTTC
cdr3_aa: CASSYNLAGGQDEQFF

clone_size: -
v_call: TRBV28
d_call: TRBD1
j_call: TRBJ2-7
cdr3_nt: TGTGCCAGCGTAGGTTCGGGACAGGGTGACTACGAGCAGTACTTC
cdr3_aa: CASVGSGQGDYEQYF

clone_size: -
v_call: TRBV11-1
d_call: -
j_call: TRBJ2-7
cdr3_nt: TGTGCCAGCAGCCTTCAGCAGCGAACTTCCTACGAGCAGTACTTC
cdr3_aa: CASSLQQRTSYEQYF

clone_size: -
v_call: TRBV30
d_call: TRBD1
j_call: TRBJ1-5
cdr3_nt: TGTGCCTGGTCACTTGGGACAGGGGCGGCTCAGCCCCAGCATTTT
cdr3_aa: CAWSLGTGAAQPQHF

clone_size: -
v_call: TRBV19
d_call: TRBD1
j_call: TRBJ1-2
cdr3_nt: TGTGCCAGTAGTATGACAGGGTGGAACTATGGCTACACCTTC
cdr3_aa: CASSMTGWNYGYTF

clone_size: -
v_call: TRBV9
d_call: TRBD1
j_call: TRBJ1-3
cdr3_nt: TGTGCCAGCAGCGATCGGACAGGCTCTGGAAGCACCATATATTTT
cdr3_aa: CASSDRTGSGSTIYF

clone_size: -
v_call: TRBV4-1
d_call: TRBD1
j_call: TRBJ1-3
cdr3_nt: TGCGCCAGCAGCCAAGAGCCCCCGGGACAGTCCTCTGGAAACACCATATATTTT
cdr3_aa: CASSQEPPGQSSGNTIYF

clone_size: -
v_call: TRBV12-5
d_call: TRBD1
j_call: TRBJ1-2
cdr3_nt: TGTGCTAGTGGCAAGGACAGGGACCACTATGGCTACACCTTC
cdr3_aa: CASGKDRDHYGYTF

clone_size: -
v_call: TRBV7-2
d_call: -
j_call: TRBJ2-3
cdr3_nt: TGTGCCAGCAGCCGCACGTTCAGATACAAAGATACGCAGTATTTT
cdr3_aa: CASSRTFRYKDTQYF

clone_size: -
v_call: TRBV29-1
d_call: -
j_call: TRBJ1-4
cdr3_nt: TGCAGCGTTGAATTGCCCCCCGGGAGGGTTTTT
cdr3_aa: CSVELPPGRVF

clone_size: -
v_call: TRBV19
d_call: -
j_call: TRBJ1-3
cdr3_nt: TGTGCCAGTCAATTCTCTGGAAACACCATATATTTT
cdr3_aa: CASQFSGNTIYF

clone_size: few
v_call: TRBV7-2
d_call: -
j_call: TRBJ2-1
cdr3_nt: TGTGCCAGCAGCTTGTACAGGGCGAATGAGCAGTTCTTC
cdr3_aa: CASSLYRANEQFF

clone_size: once
v_call: TRBV10-3
d_call: TRBD1
j_call: TRBJ1-6
cdr3_nt: TGTGCCATCAGTGGGGACAGCGCCATGGGCTCACCCCTCCACTTT
cdr3_aa: CAISGDSAMGSPLHF

clone_size: -
v_call: TRBV6-5
d_call: -
j_call: TRBJ2-6
cdr3_nt: TGTGCCAGCAGTTACAGCTGGCCCGGGGGGGCCAACGTCCTGACTTTC
cdr3_aa: CASSYSWPGGANVLTF

clone_size: -
v_call: TRBV11-2
d_call: -
j_call: TRBJ1-6
cdr3_nt: TGTGCCAGCAGCTTAGTTAGGGGATATAATTCACCCCTCCACTTT
cdr3_aa: CASSLVRGYNSPLHF

clone_size: -
v_call: TRBV10-3
d_call: TRBD2
j_call: TRBJ2-7
cdr3_nt: TGTGCCATCAGTGAGAGGGCGGGGGGCAAGTACGAGCAGTACTTC
cdr3_aa: CAISERAGGKYEQYF

clone_size: few
v_call: TRBV10-3
d_call: -
j_call: TRBJ1-1
cdr3_nt: TGTGCCATCAGTGGAGACGGGGGGACTGAAGCTTTCTTT
cdr3_aa: CAISGDGGTEAFF